The sequence of this T cell receptor beta chain was determined in a study of blood T cell repertoires in COVID-19. Study as a whole: T cells, B-cell-depleted T cells, or PBMCs provided the cDNA or gDNA that served as material.

Seattle participants joined during active infection and were tracked over time. The authors' processing: Estimated nucleated cell counts came from reference gene primer amplification. Sequencing used immunoSEQ multiplex PCR; TCRdb keeps in-frame clones, though not all of them. V and J calls and clone size are given by that table; D and trimming were obtained from the DNA. Found here are 180,000 or so clones, about 81% of them singletons; the top ten hold around 11%. Sequences were obtained from peripheral blood. The source of this sequence is an elderly woman with COVID-19, enrolled during active disease.

CDR3 loop: CATLLPGLAELDTQYF. The CDR3 nucleotides are TGTGCCACCCTCCTCCCGGGACTAGCGGAGCTAGATACGCAGTATTTT. The V and J genes are TRBV15 and TRBJ2-3; 11 bases map to TRBD2. V dropped 8 bases and J dropped 5; count of bases not matched to a gene: 12. Germline V gene sequence: CDR1 LNHNV, CDR2 YYDKDF (reference sequence). The length of the CDR3 is 16 residues.